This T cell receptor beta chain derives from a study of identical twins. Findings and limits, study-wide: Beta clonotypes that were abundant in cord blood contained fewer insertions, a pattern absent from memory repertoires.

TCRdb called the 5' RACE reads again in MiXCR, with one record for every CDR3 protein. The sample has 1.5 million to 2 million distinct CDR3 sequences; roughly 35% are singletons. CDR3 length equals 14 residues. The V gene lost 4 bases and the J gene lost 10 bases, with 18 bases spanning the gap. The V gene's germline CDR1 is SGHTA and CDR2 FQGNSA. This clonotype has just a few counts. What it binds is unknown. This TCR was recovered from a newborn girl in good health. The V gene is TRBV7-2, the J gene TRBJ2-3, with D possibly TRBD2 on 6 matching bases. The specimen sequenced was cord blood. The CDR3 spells CASSSGLPLSPQYF. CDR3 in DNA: TGTGCCAGCAGCTCGGGACTGCCCCTTTCTCCGCAGTATTTT.